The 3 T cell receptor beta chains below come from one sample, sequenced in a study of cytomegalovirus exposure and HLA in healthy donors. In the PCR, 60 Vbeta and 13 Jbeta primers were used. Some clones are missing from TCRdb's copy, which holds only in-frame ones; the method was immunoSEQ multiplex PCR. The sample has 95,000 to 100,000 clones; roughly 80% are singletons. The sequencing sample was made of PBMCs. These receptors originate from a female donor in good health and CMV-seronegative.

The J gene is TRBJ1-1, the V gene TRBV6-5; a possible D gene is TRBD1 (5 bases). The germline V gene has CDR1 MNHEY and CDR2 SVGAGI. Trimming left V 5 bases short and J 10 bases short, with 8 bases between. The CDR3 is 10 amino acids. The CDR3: CASSERGAFF. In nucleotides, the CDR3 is TGTGCCAGCAGTGAAAGGGGAGCTTTCTTT.

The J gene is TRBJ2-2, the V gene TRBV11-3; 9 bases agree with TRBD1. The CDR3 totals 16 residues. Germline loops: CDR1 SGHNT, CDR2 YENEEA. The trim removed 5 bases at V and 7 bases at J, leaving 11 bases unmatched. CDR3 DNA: TGTGCCAGCAGCCGAACCGGGACAGGGTACAGCGGGGAGCTGTTTTTT. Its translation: CASSRTGTGYSGELFF.

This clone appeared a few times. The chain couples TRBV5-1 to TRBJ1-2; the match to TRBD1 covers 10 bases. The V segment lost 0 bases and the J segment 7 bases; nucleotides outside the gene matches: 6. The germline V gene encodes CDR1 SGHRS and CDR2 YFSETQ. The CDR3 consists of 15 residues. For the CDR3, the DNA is TGCGCCAGCAGCTTGGGTGGGACAGGGGACGCTGGCTACACCTTC. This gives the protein CASSLGGTGDAGYTF.